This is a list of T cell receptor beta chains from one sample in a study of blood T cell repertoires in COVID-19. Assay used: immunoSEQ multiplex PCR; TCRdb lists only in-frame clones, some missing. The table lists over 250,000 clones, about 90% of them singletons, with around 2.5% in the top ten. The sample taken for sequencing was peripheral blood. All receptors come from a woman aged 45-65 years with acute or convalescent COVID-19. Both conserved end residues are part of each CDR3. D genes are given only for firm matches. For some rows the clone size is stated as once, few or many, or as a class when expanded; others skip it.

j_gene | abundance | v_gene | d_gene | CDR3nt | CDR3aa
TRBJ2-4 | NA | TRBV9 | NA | TGTGCCACCCGTGGGGGGGCAAACAAAAACATTCAGTACTTC | CATRGGANKNIQYF
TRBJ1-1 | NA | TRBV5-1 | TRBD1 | TGCGCCAGCAGCTTGACGGGACAGGGTGGAACTGAAGCTTTCTTT | CASSLTGQGGTEAFF
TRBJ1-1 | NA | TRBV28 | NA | TGTGCCAGCAGTTACTTCGATTTCCGTACCTCCATGGAGGCTTTCTTT | CASSYFDFRTSMEAFF
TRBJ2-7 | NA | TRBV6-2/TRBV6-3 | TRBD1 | TGTGCCAGCAGTTACCGGGACAGGACATCCTACGAGCAGTACTTC | CASSYRDRTSYEQYF
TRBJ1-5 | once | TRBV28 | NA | TGTGCCAGCAGTTCCAATAGCAATCAGCCCCAGCATTTT | CASSSNSNQPQHF
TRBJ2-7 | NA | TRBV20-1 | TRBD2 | TGCAGTGCCGGACTAGTCGCCGAGCAGTACTTC | CSAGLVAEQYF
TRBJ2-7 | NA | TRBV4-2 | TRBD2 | TGTGCCAGCAGCCTCTTCGAGCGGGAGTACCACGAGCAGTACTTC | CASSLFEREYHEQYF
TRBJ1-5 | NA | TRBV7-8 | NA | TGTGCCAGCAGCTTAGGCAGGGTACAGCCCCAGCATTTT | CASSLGRVQPQHF
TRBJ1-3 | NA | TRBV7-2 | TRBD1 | TGTGCCAGCAGCCTACAGGGGGCAGCAGCTGGAAACACCATATATTTT | CASSLQGAAAGNTIYF
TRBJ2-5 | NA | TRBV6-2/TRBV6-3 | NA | TGTGCCAGCAGTTACTCTCTCACCTTGAGGGAGACCCAGTACTTC | CASSYSLTLRETQYF
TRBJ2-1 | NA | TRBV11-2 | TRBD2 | TGTGCCAGCAGCTTAGGGGACCGAGCGGGAGGAAATTTGGATGAGCAGTTCTTC | CASSLGDRAGGNLDEQFF
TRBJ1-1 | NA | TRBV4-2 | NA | TGTGCCAGCAGCCAAGAGCCCTATGCGGCACCGAACACTGAAGCTTTCTTT | CASSQEPYAAPNTEAFF
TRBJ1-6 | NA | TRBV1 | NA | TGCACCAGCAGCCAAGGAGGCCGTCTCAATTCACCCCTCCACTTT | CTSSQGGRLNSPLHF
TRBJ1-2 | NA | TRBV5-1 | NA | TGCGCCAGCAGCCAGGGTACAGCGACTGACGGCTACACCTTC | CASSQGTATDGYTF
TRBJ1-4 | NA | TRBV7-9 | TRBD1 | TGTGCCAGCAGGGACACTGACAGGGGGAATGAAAAACTGTTTTTT | CASRDTDRGNEKLFF